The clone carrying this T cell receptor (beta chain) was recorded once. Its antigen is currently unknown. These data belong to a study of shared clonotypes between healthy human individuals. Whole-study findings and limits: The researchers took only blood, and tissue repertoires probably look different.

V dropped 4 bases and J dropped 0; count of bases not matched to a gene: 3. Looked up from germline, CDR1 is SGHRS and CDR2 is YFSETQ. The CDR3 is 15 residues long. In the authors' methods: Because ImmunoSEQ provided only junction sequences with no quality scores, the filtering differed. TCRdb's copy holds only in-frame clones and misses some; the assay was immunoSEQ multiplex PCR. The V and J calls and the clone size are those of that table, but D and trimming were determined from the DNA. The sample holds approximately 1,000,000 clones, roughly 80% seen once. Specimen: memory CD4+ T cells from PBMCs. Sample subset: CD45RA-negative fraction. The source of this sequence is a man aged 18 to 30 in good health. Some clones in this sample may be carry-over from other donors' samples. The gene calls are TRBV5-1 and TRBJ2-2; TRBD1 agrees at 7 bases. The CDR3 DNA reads TGCGCCAGCAGCAAAGACAGGGCGAACACCGGGGAGCTGTTTTTT. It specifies CASSKDRANTGELFF.